A selection of T cell receptor beta chains follows, all from one sample in a study of blood T cell repertoires in COVID-19. Assay used: immunoSEQ multiplex PCR; TCRdb lists only in-frame clones, some missing. This table holds about 150,000 clones, more than 85% found once. The material sequenced was peripheral blood. Receptors originate from a woman in her seventies with acute or convalescent COVID-19. The CDR3 runs from the conserved cysteine through the conserved F or W. The order of the fields is V gene, J gene, clone size, D gene, CDR3 DNA, CDR3 protein. The D gene is left open where the match is weak. Clone size is stated in some rows and not others, as once, few, many or a class when expanded.

>TRBV28|TRBJ1-1|NA|NA
TGTGCCAGCAGATTTTATGGGGCAGAAGCTTTCTTT
CASRFYGAEAFF
>TRBV15|TRBJ1-5|NA|NA
TGTGCCACCAGCGTTGAGGGCGGTAGCAATCAGCCCCAGCATTTT
CATSVEGGSNQPQHF
>TRBV19|TRBJ1-6|NA|TRBD1
TGTGCCAGTAGTATGTATCAGGGGGTTTCGAATTCACCCCTCCACTTT
CASSMYQGVSNSPLHF
>TRBV18|TRBJ2-3|NA|NA
TGTGCCAGCTCACCAAGCGAGGGTACGCAGTATTTT
CASSPSEGTQYF
>TRBV28|TRBJ1-3|NA|NA
TGTGCCAGCAGTTATTCCGTAGCGAGCTCTGGAAACACCATATATTTT
CASSYSVASSGNTIYF
>TRBV19|TRBJ2-2|NA|TRBD2
TGTGCCAGTATGCGGGGGGGAACGAACACCGGGGAGCTGTTTTTT
CASMRGGTNTGELFF
>TRBV15|TRBJ2-5|NA|TRBD2
TGTGCCACCAGCAGAGAATTAAACGGGGGGGCGAGAGAGACCCAGTACTTC
CATSRELNGGARETQYF
>TRBV4-2|TRBJ1-1|NA|NA
TGTGCCAGCAGCCAAGATTGGAAGGGGATCACTGAAGCTTTCTTT
CASSQDWKGITEAFF
>TRBV19|TRBJ1-4|NA|NA
TGTGCCAGTAGTATCCCCCCAGGTACTCAAGGTGAAAAACTGTTTTTT
CASSIPPGTQGEKLFF
>TRBV7-8|TRBJ1-2|NA|NA
TGTGCCAGCAGCTTAGCGGCAGAACCTAACTATGGCTACACCTTC
CASSLAAEPNYGYTF
>TRBV21-1|TRBJ1-2|NA|NA
TGTGCCATTCTACGGTCCCATGGCTACACCTTC
CAILRSHGYTF
>TRBV4-1|TRBJ1-2|NA|NA
TGCGCCAGCGAAAAGGGAGGGGGAAACTATGGCTACACCTTC
CASEKGGGNYGYTF
>TRBV4-1|TRBJ2-1|NA|TRBD2
TGCGCCAGCAGGGTTTTCCTTAGCGGGCTGTCCTACAATGAGCAGTTCTTC
CASRVFLSGLSYNEQFF
>TRBV5-6|TRBJ2-2|NA|NA
TGTGCCAGCAGCCTCGGGACGGCGGGGACCGGGGAGCTGTTTTTT
CASSLGTAGTGELFF
>TRBV1|TRBJ2-5|NA|NA
TGCACCAGCAGCCAAGAAACTACTACGAAGCAGACCCAGTACTTC
CTSSQETTTKQTQYF
>TRBV9|TRBJ2-4|NA|TRBD1
TGTGCCAGCAGCCCTAGTGGGGACAGCCAATCCCTAGCCAAAAACATTCAGTACTTC
CASSPSGDSQSLAKNIQYF
>TRBV12-3/TRBV12-4|TRBJ1-4|NA|NA
TGTGCCAGCACTCGACAGGCTAATGAAAAACTGTTTTTT
CASTRQANEKLFF
>TRBV6-5|TRBJ1-3|NA|NA
TGTGCCAGCAGCCGTAATAAGGGAGGGGGAAACACCATATATTTT
CASSRNKGGGNTIYF
>TRBV2|TRBJ1-1|NA|TRBD1
TGTGCCAGCATTGTAACAGGGGCTTCTGCTAACACTGAAGCTTTCTTT
CASIVTGASANTEAFF
>TRBV3-1/TRBV3-2|TRBJ1-2|few|TRBD1
TGTGCCAGCAGCCAAACGGACAGGTCCTATGGCTACACCTTC
CASSQTDRSYGYTF
>TRBV10-3|TRBJ2-1|NA|TRBD2
TGTGCCACCGCTAGCGGGGGTTACAATGAGCAGTTCTTC
CATASGGYNEQFF
>TRBV29-1|TRBJ2-7|NA|TRBD2
TGCAGCGTTGCTGCGCGGGAGAACTACGAGCAGTACTTC
CSVAARENYEQYF
>TRBV5-1|TRBJ2-3|NA|TRBD1
TGCGCCAGCAGCTCCTGGGGGGACAGGGGGTACACAGATACGCAGTATTTT
CASSSWGDRGYTDTQYF
>TRBV29-1|TRBJ1-1|NA|TRBD1
TGCAGCACGTACCGGTCCTCGGACAGGGCTCTCTTT
CSTYRSSDRALF
>TRBV7-2|TRBJ2-2|once|NA
TGTGCCAGCAGCTTAACCACGGGGTGGAGCACCGGGGAGCTGTTTTTT
CASSLTTGWSTGELFF
>TRBV7-2|TRBJ2-7|NA|NA
TGTGCCAGCAGCTTACCCGGGACACGCTACGAGCAGTACTTC
CASSLPGTRYEQYF
>TRBV7-3|TRBJ2-7|NA|TRBD2
TGTGCCAGCAGCCCGGGGGGTCCCGGCGAGCAGTACTTC
CASSPGGPGEQYF
>TRBV11-2|TRBJ1-6|NA|TRBD1
TGTGCCAGCAGCGCGGGACAGGGGAACCCATTCCTCCACTTT
CASSAGQGNPFLHF
>TRBV19|TRBJ1-1|NA|NA
TGTGCCAGTACAAGGGGTACTGCCACTGAAGCTTTCTTT
CASTRGTATEAFF
>TRBV2|TRBJ1-1|NA|TRBD1
TGTGCCAGCAGTGAGGGGACAGGGAACACTGAAGCTTTCTTT
CASSEGTGNTEAFF
>TRBV24-1|TRBJ1-6|NA|TRBD1
TGTGCCACCAGTGTGGGGACAGGGGATATTAGGGTGAGTTCACCCCTCCACTTT
CATSVGTGDIRVSSPLHF
>TRBV7-9|TRBJ1-2|NA|NA
TGTGCCAGCAGCTTACTAGGTCCCGGAGCTAACTATGGCTACACCTTC
CASSLLGPGANYGYTF
>TRBV27|TRBJ1-1|NA|TRBD1
TGTGCCAGCAGTCCACGGACAGGGATGAACACTGAAGCTTTCTTT
CASSPRTGMNTEAFF
>TRBV28|TRBJ1-5|NA|NA
TGTGCCAGCAGTTCGTCCAGGGCTTTCTATCAGCCCCAGCATTTT
CASSSSRAFYQPQHF
>TRBV19|TRBJ2-5|NA|TRBD2
TGTGCCAGTAGTATCTGGACAGGCGGTAGCGGGGGGAGACAAGAGACCCAGTACTTC
CASSIWTGGSGGRQETQYF
>TRBV7-2|TRBJ1-3|NA|TRBD1
TGTGCCAGCAGCTCCCACAGGGGGCGAGGAAACACCATATATTTT
CASSSHRGRGNTIYF
>TRBV28|TRBJ1-4|NA|TRBD1
TGTGCCAGCAGTTCAACAGGGGTGGGTAATGAAAAACTGTTTTTT
CASSSTGVGNEKLFF
>TRBV19|TRBJ2-2|NA|TRBD1
TGTGCCAGTAGTGCCGGACAGGCCCCCGGGGAGCTGTTTTTT
CASSAGQAPGELFF
>TRBV2|TRBJ1-2|NA|NA
TGTGCCAGCAGTGCCCAGGGTTATGGCTACACCTTC
CASSAQGYGYTF
>TRBV5-1|TRBJ1-6|NA|NA
TGCGCCAGCAGCTTGGGGGTGGGTGGAGATTCACCCCTCCACTTT
CASSLGVGGDSPLHF
>TRBV11-3|TRBJ2-3|NA|TRBD1
TGTGCCAGCAGCTTAGTTGCGGGACAGGGGGCGTCGGGACAGCAGTATTTT
CASSLVAGQGASGQQYF
>TRBV13|TRBJ2-7|NA|TRBD2
TGTGCCAGCAGCCAGGGACTAGCGAGGACCTACGAGCAGTACTTC
CASSQGLARTYEQYF
>TRBV4-1|TRBJ1-5|NA|NA
TGCGCCAGCAGCCAAGCATTAAGAGATCAGCCCCAGCATTTT
CASSQALRDQPQHF
>TRBV9|TRBJ2-1|NA|NA
TGTGCCAGCAGCCCGGGGGCGAGCGGGGTCAGCTCCTACAATGAGCAGTTCTTC
CASSPGASGVSSYNEQFF
>TRBV5-8|TRBJ1-6|NA|NA
TGTGCCAGCAGAGGGGGTCCCCACTTTAATTCACCCCTCCACTTT
CASRGGPHFNSPLHF
>TRBV6-5|TRBJ2-7|few|NA
TGTGCCAGCAGTTCCCCGGGAGCTTCGAGCTCCTACGAGCAGTACTTC
CASSSPGASSSYEQYF
>TRBV9|TRBJ2-7|NA|TRBD1
TGTGCCAGCAGCCCTGGCGGACAGGGCCCTTACGAGCAGTACTTC
CASSPGGQGPYEQYF
>TRBV12-3/TRBV12-4|TRBJ2-1|NA|NA
TGTGCCAGCAGTTTAGAGTGGGGGGGCCAGTTCTTC
CASSLEWGGQFF
>TRBV10-3|TRBJ1-5|NA|NA
TGTGCCATCACCCCCGACATAAATCAGCCCCAGCATTTT
CAITPDINQPQHF